A single sample is the source of the 24 T cell receptor beta chains below, sequenced in a study of PD-1 blockade in classical Hodgkin lymphoma. Method: immunoSEQ multiplex PCR; TCRdb's copy keeps in-frame clones and lacks some. The sample lists more than 55,000 clones; more than 75% were seen once. All patients experienced relapse after autologous stem cell transplantation, and brentuximab vedotin exposure was variable. The sequences come from peripheral blood mononuclear cells (PBMCs), collected before the second cycle of nivolumab. All receptors come from a human donor with classical Hodgkin lymphoma.

The chain employs TRBV28 and TRBJ1-5, with D possibly being TRBD1 (5 bases). V was trimmed by 5 bases and J by 7 bases, leaving 21 bases between them. Germline V lookup: CDR1 MDHEN, CDR2 SYDVKM. The CDR3 is 16 amino acids. The CDR3 DNA follows: TGTGCCAGCAGTCCTCAGAGAGGGGTGTACATGCAGCCCCAGCATTTT. Translated, it gives CASSPQRGVYMQPQHF.

The V and J genes are TRBV7-9 and TRBJ1-1; TRBD1 matches 9 bases. The germline gives CDR1 SEHNR, CDR2 FQNEAQ (reference sequence). V lost 5 bases to trimming and J lost 5 bases; unmatched junction nucleotides: 9. The CDR3 is 15 residues long. The CDR3 loop is CASSIPGTGRTEAFF. The CDR3 bases are TGTGCCAGCAGCATTCCCGGGACAGGGAGAACTGAAGCTTTCTTT.

The rearrangement links TRBV6-5 to TRBJ1-5; no firm D call. Trimming took 6 bases from V and 5 from J, leaving 11 bases between them. This CDR3 spans 13 amino acids. CDR1 and CDR2 from the germline V gene are MNHEY and SVGAGI. The CDR3 loop is CASREDGYQPQHF. The CDR3 nucleotides are TGTGCCAGCAGGGAGGACGGGTATCAGCCCCAGCATTTT.

The gene calls are TRBV4-1 and TRBJ2-3, with D possibly being TRBD2 (5 bases). The V end lost 3 bases, the J end lost 4 bases, and 11 bases lay between the germline ends. The CDR3 sequence is 14 residues long. In germline, CDR1 is MGHRA, CDR2 YSYEKL. CDR3 protein: CASSQLTGADTQYF. CDR3 in DNA: TGCGCCAGCAGCCAGCTGACCGGGGCAGATACGCAGTATTTT.

The V gene is TRBV7-9, the J gene TRBJ1-4; 8 bases map to TRBD1. The J segment lost 6 bases and the V segment lost 5 bases, leaving 11 bases of the junction unmatched. The CDR3 is 16 amino acids. The germline V gene encodes CDR1 SEHNR and CDR2 FQNEAQ (reference sequence). CDR3 residues: CASSHRGGEPYEKLFF. Here the CDR3 DNA reads TGTGCCAGCAGCCACAGGGGGGGCGAGCCATATGAAAAACTGTTTTTT.

Only one count was recorded for this clone. This rearrangement joins TRBV5-1 to TRBJ1-5; TRBD1 matches at 7 bases. CDR1 and CDR2 (germline): SGHRS, YFSETQ. This CDR3 spans 15 amino acids. Trimming removed 2 bases from V and 4 bases from J; junction bases left unmatched: 6. The CDR3 reads CASSLEGQQNQPQHF. Here the CDR3 DNA reads TGCGCCAGCAGCTTAGAGGGACAGCAAAATCAGCCCCAGCATTTT.

The genes are TRBV9 and TRBJ2-6; 10 bases map to TRBD1. Trimming at V came to 1 base and at J to 2 bases, leaving 6 bases not matched to a gene. Germline V gives CDR1 SGDLS, CDR2 YYNGEE. The CDR3 covers 18 residues. The CDR3 sequence is CASSVPGQGWAGANVLTF. Written as DNA, the CDR3 is TGTGCCAGCAGCGTACCGGGACAGGGGTGGGCTGGGGCCAACGTCCTGACTTTC. The variable domain in full, with the rest retrieved from reference TRBV9 and TRBJ2-6, is DSGVTQTPKHLITATGQRVTLRCSPRSGDLSVYWYQQSLDQGLQFLIQYYNGEERAKGNILERFSAQQFPDLHSELNLSSLELGDSALYFCASSVPGQGWAGANVLTFGAGSRLTVL.

By share, this clone counts as medium-sized. This chain connects TRBV27 to TRBJ1-1, with D perhaps TRBD1 (5 bases). The CDR3 covers 15 residues. V dropped 4 bases and J dropped 9 bases, with 21 bases sitting between them. Germline V gives CDR1 MNHEY, CDR2 SMNVEV (reference sequence). The CDR3 reads CASSSTGTALTKAFF. The CDR3 DNA follows: TGTGCCAGCAGTTCCACCGGGACCGCTCTAACCAAAGCTTTCTTT.

The count of this clone is one. This chain links TRBV18 with TRBJ1-2, with D unresolved. The V gene lost 6 bases and the J gene lost 8 bases, with 10 bases spanning the gap. Germline V CDR1 and CDR2: KGHSH, LQKENI. CDR3 length: 11 amino acids. The CDR3 DNA is TGTGCCAGCTCCACGGGGAGAGGCTACACCTTC. As protein: CASSTGRGYTF.

The chain employs TRBV9 and TRBJ2-6; TRBD1 matches 10 bases. The CDR3 covers 18 residues. Germline-derived CDR1 and CDR2 are SGDLS and YYNGEE. The ends lost 3 bases at V and 0 bases at J; junction bases unmatched: 6. The DNA of the CDR3 is TGTGCCAGCAGCGCCCGGGGACAGGGGAACTCTGGGGCCAACGTCCTGACTTTC. Translated: CASSARGQGNSGANVLTF.

V is TRBV5-1 and J is TRBJ2-5, with D tentatively TRBD1 (7 bases). CDR1 SGHRS and CDR2 YFSETQ come from the germline V gene. V lost 0 bases to trimming and J lost 5 bases, with 17 bases between them. The CDR3 totals 16 residues. DNA for the CDR3: TGCGCCAGCAGCTTGGTAGGGCAGGGGGGAGCGGAGACCCAGTACTTC. It yields the protein CASSLVGQGGAETQYF.

The rearrangement links TRBV27 to TRBJ2-3; D is perhaps TRBD1 (6 bases). Germline loops: CDR1 MNHEY, CDR2 SMNVEV (reference sequence). This CDR3 has 15 amino acids. The V end lost 5 bases, the J end lost 2 bases, and 14 bases lay between the germline ends. This chain's CDR3 is CASSPKTGYTDTQYF. As DNA, the CDR3 is TGTGCCAGCAGTCCTAAGACAGGTTACACAGATACGCAGTATTTT.

The chain is built from TRBV9 and TRBJ2-5; the D is unclear. Germline V gene lookup returns CDR1 SGDLS and CDR2 YYNGEE. CDR3 length: 13 amino acids. V lost 5 bases, J lost 5 bases, and 13 bases lay in between. CDR3 bases: TGTGCCAGCAGTTCCTCTCCCGGGGAGACCCAGTACTTC. This gives the protein CASSSSPGETQYF.

The genes are TRBV28 and TRBJ1-2; 7 bases are shared with TRBD1. This CDR3 spans 15 amino acids. Germline-derived CDR1 and CDR2 are MDHEN and SYDVKM. V trimming: 3 bases; J trimming: 6 bases; junction bases outside the gene matches: 10. As DNA, the CDR3 is TGTGCCAGCAGTTTTATAGACAGGGAAGGAAATGGCTACACCTTC. Translated, it gives CASSFIDREGNGYTF.

This chain links TRBV5-1 with TRBJ2-2; D uncertain. Looked up from germline, CDR1 is SGHRS and CDR2 is YFSETQ. The length of the CDR3 is 15 residues. Trimming took 5 bases from V and 0 from J, leaving 11 bases between them. The CDR3 spells CASSFSLANTGELFF. The CDR3 DNA follows: TGCGCCAGCAGTTTTAGTCTCGCGAACACCGGGGAGCTGTTTTTT.

The chain employs TRBV5-1 and TRBJ1-2; 8 positions agree with TRBD1. With 4 bases clipped from V and 4 bases from J, the junction kept 6 bases outside the gene matches. The germline CDR1 and CDR2 sequences are SGHRS and YFSETQ. The CDR3 spans 14 residues. In DNA, the CDR3 is TGCGCCAGCAGCCCGATGACAGGGGCCTATGGCTACACCTTC. This encodes CASSPMTGAYGYTF.

The V gene is TRBV7-9, the J gene TRBJ2-3; TRBD2 matches at 9 bases. CDR3 length equals 18 residues. V was clipped by 3 bases and J by 5 bases; unmatched bases: 15. The germline CDR1 and CDR2 sequences are SEHNR and FQNEAQ (reference sequence). CDR3 nucleotides: TGTGCCAGCAGCTTCCCCCGAGGGAGCGGGGGGACCGGAGATACGCAGTATTTT. Protein sequence: CASSFPRGSGGTGDTQYF.

The chain recombines TRBV27 with TRBJ2-7, with no clear D. The CDR3 runs 14 residues. Trimming stripped 2 bases from V and 2 bases from J, with 10 bases between. Germline V gene sequence: CDR1 MNHEY, CDR2 SMNVEV (reference sequence). The CDR3 nucleotides read TGTGCCAGCAGTTTACAGGACGCTCCCTACGAGCAGTACTTC. Its translation is CASSLQDAPYEQYF.

As for this clone: Other DNA sequences within the sample encode an identical CDR3. The rearrangement uses TRBV6-1 and TRBJ1-6, with a weak D call TRBD1 (5 bases). Germline values: CDR1 MNHNS, CDR2 SASEGT. The CDR3 runs 14 residues. Trimming removed 6 bases at V and 10 bases at J, with 16 bases between. The CDR3 region is CASSESFGGSPLHF. CDR3 nucleotide sequence: TGTGCCAGCAGCGAATCGTTCGGGGGGTCACCCCTCCACTTT.

The V gene is TRBV27, the J gene TRBJ2-3; 16 nucleotides align to TRBD2. The CDR3 length is 16 residues. CDR1 is MNHEY and CDR2 is SMNVEV in the germline V gene (reference sequence). The V gene end was trimmed by 7 bases and the J gene end by 6 bases; junction bases not matched to a gene: 7. In DNA, the CDR3 is TGTGCCAGCAAGGGACTAGCGGGGGGGCCAGTCGATACGCAGTATTTT. This codes for CASKGLAGGPVDTQYF.

This sequence joins TRBV5-1 and TRBJ1-6; D is unclear. V was cut by 7 bases and J by 8 bases, with 16 bases left in between. Looked up from germline, CDR1 is SGHRS and CDR2 is YFSETQ. The CDR3 spans 14 residues. This chain's CDR3 is CASASRPSDSPLHF. The CDR3 DNA reads as TGCGCCAGCGCCTCGCGTCCGAGTGATTCACCCCTCCACTTT. Supplemented by reference TRBV5-1 and TRBJ1-6, the full variable domain reads KAGVTQTPRYLIKTRGQQVTLSCSPISGHRSVSWYQQTPGQGLQFLFEYFSETQRNKGNFPGRFSGRQFSNSRSEMNVSTLELGDSALYLCASASRPSDSPLHFGNGTRLTVT.

This chain joins TRBV6-6 and TRBJ2-7; TRBD1 aligns across 8 bases. V shed 5 bases, J shed 3 bases, and the junction held 6 bases outside the gene matches. This CDR3 contains 14 residues. The germline V gene encodes CDR1 MNHNY and CDR2 SVGAGI (reference sequence). CDR3 DNA: TGTGCCAGCAGTCCCGGACAGGGTAGCTACGAGCAGTACTTC. Translated, it gives CASSPGQGSYEQYF.

This clone has a single count. This sequence joins TRBV5-1 and TRBJ2-3; D gene unclear. Per germline, CDR1 SGHRS and CDR2 YFSETQ. The V end was cut by 1 base, the J end by 1 base, with 10 bases between. This CDR3 region has 15 residues. CDR3 sequence (DNA): TGCGCCAGCAGCTTGCTCGGGTTGGGCACAGATACGCAGTATTTT. It encodes CASSLLGLGTDTQYF.

The rearrangement uses TRBV6-6 and TRBJ2-1; 7 bases match TRBD2. This CDR3 has 14 amino acids. Germline V gene sequence: CDR1 MNHNY, CDR2 SVGAGI (reference sequence). V shed 4 bases, J shed 5 bases, and the junction held 5 bases outside the gene matches. CDR3 bases: TGTGCCAGCAGTTGGAGCGGGGCCCACAATGAGCAGTTCTTC. Amino acids: CASSWSGAHNEQFF.